The 32 T cell receptor beta chains below come from one sample, sequenced in a study of beta chain features in type 1 diabetes. Findings and limits, study-wide: Type 1 diabetes patients showed a moderate but significant shortening of TCRB CDR3s in all four CD4+ subsets.

Their antigens are not known. Sequencing targeted expressed TCRB transcripts, as all isolated RNA had been reverse transcribed. Generated by immunoSEQ multiplex PCR, the TCRdb table keeps only in-frame clones and is missing some. This sample carries 200,000 to 300,000 clones, around 20% of them seen once, and the ten largest clones take less than 0.03%. Sequenced: naive CD4+ T cells from blood. Source of these receptors: a woman aged 35 to 49 with type 1 diabetes.

As to this clone: Other DNA sequences in this specimen translate into the identical CDR3. The chain joins TRBV5-1 to TRBJ2-3; D is ambiguous. The CDR3 runs 12 residues. The V gene's germline CDR1 is SGHRS and CDR2 YFSETQ. V gave up 0 bases and J gave up 5 bases, with 4 bases separating them. The CDR3: CASSLERDTQYF. DNA of the CDR3: TGCGCCAGCAGCTTGGAGAGAGATACGCAGTATTTT.

This clone was observed a few times. The chain recombines TRBV18 with TRBJ2-4, with D possibly matching TRBD1 (7 bases). The CDR3 has 15 amino acids. V dropped 3 bases and J dropped 4 bases, with 13 bases sitting between them. From germline, CDR1 is KGHSH and CDR2 LQKENI. CDR3 sequence reads: CASSPAGQPKNIQYF. The CDR3 region has the DNA TGTGCCAGCTCACCCGCGGGACAGCCGAAAAACATTCAGTACTTC. Using reference TRBV18 and TRBJ2-4 for the parts outside the CDR3, the full variable domain is NAGVMQNPRHLVRRRGQEARLRCSPMKGHSHVYWYRQLPEEGLKFMVYLQKENIIDESGMPKERFSAEFPKEGPSILRIQQVVRGDSAAYFCASSPAGQPKNIQYFGAGTRLSVL.

This clone was recorded a few times. The genes are TRBV19 and TRBJ1-1, with D perhaps matching TRBD1 (6 bases). Germline values: CDR1 LNHDA, CDR2 SQIVND (reference sequence). The CDR3 is made up of 14 amino acids. V gave up 5 bases and J gave up 3 bases, with 13 bases separating them. The CDR3 DNA reads TGTGCCAGTAGTGGGGGCGGGTCCTACACTGAAGCTTTCTTT. Its translation is CASSGGGSYTEAFF.

The J gene is TRBJ2-3, the V gene TRBV7-9, with TRBD2 as a possible D gene (6 bases). The V gene's germline CDR1 is SEHNR and CDR2 FQNEAQ (reference sequence). This CDR3 is built from 14 residues. V shed 3 bases and J shed 2 bases, with 9 bases lying between them. The CDR3 bases are TGTGCCAGCAGCTTTCAGGACTACACAGATACGCAGTATTTT. Translated: CASSFQDYTDTQYF.

This clone was observed a few times. The chain is built from TRBV30 and TRBJ2-4; D uncertain. The CDR3 has 14 amino acids. Germline V CDR1 and CDR2: GTSNPN, SVGIG (reference sequence). Trimming removed 1 base at V and 5 bases at J, with 12 bases between. The CDR3 spells CAWSDQVVENIQYF. CDR3 nucleotides: TGTGCCTGGAGTGACCAGGTCGTCGAAAACATTCAGTACTTC.

The rearrangement joins TRBV30 to TRBJ2-7; TRBD2 aligns across 9 bases. Looked up from germline, CDR1 is GTSNPN and CDR2 is SVGIG (reference sequence). The V segment lost 4 bases and the J segment 8 bases; nucleotides outside the gene matches: 12. This CDR3 is 14 amino acids long. DNA of the CDR3: TGTGCCTGGAACGCAGCGGGAGGTCCCCTCAAGCAGTACTTC. Its protein is CAWNAAGGPLKQYF.

The chain joins TRBV5-4 to TRBJ2-5; a weak D match, TRBD2 (6 bases). V gave up 5 bases and J gave up 5 bases, with 22 bases separating them. This CDR3 is 16 amino acids long. The germline V gene encodes CDR1 SGHNT and CDR2 YYREEE (reference sequence). The chain's CDR3 is CASSNNGRGRFETQYF. The CDR3, as DNA: TGTGCCAGCAGTAATAACGGGCGGGGTCGCTTTGAGACCCAGTACTTC.

The V and J genes are TRBV29-1 and TRBJ1-1, with D unclear. Per the germline V gene, CDR1 is SQVTM and CDR2 is ANQGSEA. This CDR3 has 14 residues. V lost 0 bases, J lost 10 bases, and 18 bases lay in between. The CDR3 loop is CSVEDLPGFDGAFF. The CDR3 coding sequence is TGCAGCGTTGAAGATCTACCGGGGTTCGATGGAGCTTTCTTT.

The chain couples TRBV11-1 to TRBJ1-2; tentative D call: TRBD1 (5 bases). V lost 5 bases and J 4 bases, leaving 17 bases between the germline ends. In germline, CDR1 is SGHAT, CDR2 FQDESV (reference sequence). The length of the CDR3 is 15 residues. In DNA form, the CDR3 reads TGTGCCAGCAGCCAACCCGGGCAGGGAGGCTATGGCTACACCTTC. It is translated as CASSQPGQGGYGYTF.

This clone has a handful of counts. The genes are TRBV2 and TRBJ1-2; tentative D call: TRBD1 (5 bases). V was shortened by 6 bases and J by 1 base, with 12 bases between the two germline ends. The CDR3 is made up of 14 amino acids. CDR1 and CDR2 from the germline V gene are SNHLY and FYNNEI. As DNA, the CDR3 is TGTGCCAGCAGGGTCGGGGGGGGTAACTATGGCTACACCTTC. Translating gives CASRVGGGNYGYTF.

This clone was seen a few times. CDR3 coding DNA: TGTGCCAGCAGTGGACTCCACGGGAATGAGCAGTTCTTC. It translates to CASSGLHGNEQFF. The chain joins TRBV25-1 to TRBJ2-1; D remains ambiguous. Per the germline V gene, CDR1 is MGHDK and CDR2 is SYGVNS. There are 13 residues in the CDR3. Trimming took off 4 bases at V and 7 bases at J, with 11 bases between the two ends. Filled out from reference TRBV25-1 and TRBJ2-1, the complete variable domain reads EADIYQTPRYLVIGTGKKITLECSQTMGHDKMYWYQQDPGMELHLIHYSYGVNSTEKGDLSSESTVSRIRTEHFPLTLESARPSHTSQYLCASSGLHGNEQFFGPGTRLTVL.

In its sample, this clone was seen a few times. This chain links TRBV7-2 with TRBJ2-1, with 8 bases that match TRBD2. The J segment lost 8 bases and the V segment lost 7 bases, leaving 13 bases of the junction unmatched. Looked up from germline, CDR1 is SGHTA and CDR2 is FQGNSA. This CDR3 comprises 15 residues. The CDR3 DNA is TGTGCCAGCACCAAAACCCGGGCGGGAGGCGATGAGCAGTTCTTC. The encoded protein is CASTKTRAGGDEQFF.

J is TRBJ2-7 and V is TRBV2, with unresolved D. CDR1 and CDR2 from the germline V gene are SNHLY and FYNNEI. V dropped 4 bases and J dropped 1 base, with 8 bases sitting between them. The CDR3 sequence is 13 residues long. The CDR3 nucleotides read TGTGCCAGCAGTGTTGTCAGGTCCTACGAGCAGTACTTC. Its translation is CASSVVRSYEQYF.

This clone was counted only a few times. This CDR3 is missing its conserved last phenylalanine or tryptophan, likely due to a read error. The DNA is omitted, as the CDR3 cannot be located on it reliably, and the CDR3 follows TCRdb's listing. This sequence joins TRBV10-3 and TRBJ2-7; the D segment call TRBD1 is taken from the table without a DNA check. From its first to its last residue, the CDR3 has 12 amino acids. Germline V CDR1 and CDR2: ENHRY, SYGVKD. CDR3 residues: CAISETPGTGLL.

The V call is TRBV4-3, the J call TRBJ1-2; D call uncertain. This CDR3 comprises 12 residues. V was cut by 1 base and J by 7 bases, with 7 bases left in between. Germline V CDR1 and CDR2: LGHNA, YSLEER. CDR3 in amino acids: CASSQVGGGYTF. CDR3 bases: TGCGCCAGCAGCCAAGTAGGAGGTGGCTACACCTTC.

This clone occurred a few times. This chain joins TRBV7-9 and TRBJ1-4; perhaps TRBD1 as D (6 bases). Germline-derived CDR1 and CDR2 are SEHNR and FQNEAQ (reference sequence). Trimming took off 0 bases at V and 7 bases at J, with 15 bases between the two ends. The CDR3 spans 16 residues. CDR3 DNA sequence: TGTGCCAGCAGCTTAGCGCATGGAACAGGGACTGAAAAACTGTTTTTT. Amino acids: CASSLAHGTGTEKLFF.

This clone was observed a handful of times. The genes are TRBV30 and TRBJ2-5, with D possibly being TRBD2 (5 bases). Germline loops: CDR1 GTSNPN, CDR2 SVGIG (reference sequence). The CDR3 has 14 amino acids. V was pared by 0 bases and J by 4 bases, with 12 bases between. CDR3 DNA sequence: TGTGCCTGGAGTGTAGGAGGCAGCCGAGAGACCCAGTACTTC. Translation: CAWSVGGSRETQYF.

This clone showed up just a few times. The chain recombines TRBV5-1 with TRBJ1-5, with 7 bases identical to TRBD1. This CDR3 is 14 amino acids long. The junction had 6 bases not matched to a gene; V was cut back by 4 bases and J by 5 bases. CDR1 SGHRS and CDR2 YFSETQ come from the germline V gene. For the CDR3, the DNA is TGCGCCAGCAGCCCGGGGGGGACAGATCAGCCCCAGCATTTT. It encodes CASSPGGTDQPQHF. Full variable domain (missing parts from reference TRBV5-1 and TRBJ1-5): KAGVTQTPRYLIKTRGQQVTLSCSPISGHRSVSWYQQTPGQGLQFLFEYFSETQRNKGNFPGRFSGRQFSNSRSEMNVSTLELGDSALYLCASSPGGTDQPQHFGDGTRLSIL.

The rearrangement uses TRBV5-1 and TRBJ1-1, with a possible D match to TRBD1 (5 bases). This CDR3 has 15 amino acids. Trimming removed 1 base at V and 1 base at J, with 11 bases between. The germline CDR1 and CDR2 sequences are SGHRS and YFSETQ. CDR3 in amino acids: CASSLRSGRNTEAFF. The CDR3 DNA sequence: TGCGCCAGCAGCTTGCGCTCAGGGCGGAACACTGAAGCTTTCTTT.

This CDR3 reads CASSARGDEQFF. CDR3 coding DNA: TGTGCCAGCTCAGCCAGGGGCGATGAGCAGTTCTTC. The chain has TRBV18 and TRBJ2-1, with D possibly TRBD1 on 6 matching bases. Looked up from germline, CDR1 is KGHSH and CDR2 is LQKENI. CDR3 length: 12 amino acids. V lost 5 bases and J 8 bases, leaving 10 bases between the germline ends.

This clone was seen more than once but under ten times. The sample has other DNA sequences that encode this CDR3 too. V usage is TRBV28 and J usage is TRBJ1-2; D unresolved. Germline V gene lookup returns CDR1 MDHEN and CDR2 SYDVKM. V was shortened by 4 bases and J by 4 bases, with 4 bases between the two germline ends. This CDR3 is built from 11 residues. The chain's CDR3 is CASSSSYGYTF. In DNA form, the CDR3 reads TGTGCCAGCAGTTCGTCCTATGGCTACACCTTC.

This clone has more than one count but fewer than ten. The chain couples TRBV5-6 to TRBJ2-1; D gene uncertain. Trimming cost V 0 bases and J 2 bases, with 9 bases left between them. Germline CDR1 SGHDT, CDR2 YYEEEE. The CDR3 runs to 15 residues. The CDR3: CASSLGGTTYNEQFF. The CDR3 nucleotides are TGTGCCAGCAGCTTGGGAGGTACTACCTACAATGAGCAGTTCTTC.

This clone was seen a few times. The chain employs TRBV18 and TRBJ2-5; D unresolved. Trimming shortened V by 2 bases and J by 5 bases, and 9 bases separated the two germline ends. The CDR3 consists of 13 residues. Germline CDR1 and CDR2: KGHSH and LQKENI. DNA for the CDR3: TGTGCCAGCTCACCATTTGGAGAGGAGACCCAGTACTTC. The encoded protein is CASSPFGEETQYF. Filled out from reference TRBV18 and TRBJ2-5, the complete variable domain reads NAGVMQNPRHLVRRRGQEARLRCSPMKGHSHVYWYRQLPEEGLKFMVYLQKENIIDESGMPKERFSAEFPKEGPSILRIQQVVRGDSAAYFCASSPFGEETQYFGPGTRLLVL.

Details on this clone: Other DNA sequences in the sample encode the same CDR3. J is TRBJ1-1 and V is TRBV2; no firm D call. Trimming took off 6 bases at V and 0 bases at J, with 8 bases between the two ends. Germline assignment: CDR1 SNHLY and CDR2 FYNNEI. The CDR3 spans 13 residues. CDR3 bases: TGTGCCAGCAGCCGGGATCTGAACACTGAAGCTTTCTTT. This encodes CASSRDLNTEAFF. Based on the CDR3 plus reference TRBV2 and TRBJ1-1, the full variable domain is EPEVTQTPSHQVTQMGQEVILRCVPISNHLYFYWYRQILGQKVEFLVSFYNNEISEKSEIFDDQFSVERPDGSNFTLKIRSTKLEDSAMYFCASSRDLNTEAFFGQGTRLTVV.

This clone appeared a few times. This rearrangement joins TRBV6-6 to TRBJ1-5; D may be TRBD1 (6 bases). The CDR3 runs to 13 residues. Trimming removed 10 bases from V and 6 bases from J, with 16 bases in between. Looked up from germline, CDR1 is MNHNY and CDR2 is SVGAGI (reference sequence). Here the CDR3 DNA reads TGTGCCACACGGGGGGAGGGGGGTCAGCCCCAGCATTTT. Protein product: CATRGEGGQPQHF.

In regard to this clone: Other DNA sequences in the sample encode the same CDR3. This sequence joins TRBV28 and TRBJ1-4, with TRBD1 as a possible D gene (5 bases). Germline CDR1 MDHEN, CDR2 SYDVKM. The length of the CDR3 is 15 residues. Trimming removed 6 bases at V and 0 bases at J, with 11 bases between. The CDR3 sequence is CASSLGGSTNEKLFF. Here the CDR3 DNA reads TGTGCCAGCAGCCTCGGGGGGTCAACTAATGAAAAACTGTTTTTT.

The chain uses TRBV9 and TRBJ1-6; maybe TRBD1 (6 bases). CDR3 length: 15 residues. The germline V gene encodes CDR1 SGDLS and CDR2 YYNGEE. V lost 2 bases to trimming and J lost 6 bases, with 12 bases between them. Here the CDR3 DNA reads TGTGCCAGCAGCGTGGGCAGGGGACCTAATTCACCCCTCCACTTT. Translated, it gives CASSVGRGPNSPLHF.

In this sample, this clone turned up a few times. The chain links TRBV20-1 to TRBJ1-2; D unresolved. Germline V CDR1 and CDR2: DFQATT, SNEGSKA (reference sequence). The CDR3 is made up of 11 amino acids. The V end lost 6 bases, the J end lost 8 bases, and 13 bases lay between the germline ends. CDR3 coding DNA: TGCAGTGCCCGGTCCCCCCCGGGCTACACCTTC. Encoded protein: CSARSPPGYTF.

The table lists this clone with a few counts. V and J are TRBV30 and TRBJ2-1, with D unresolved. Trimming removed 0 bases at V and 9 bases at J, with 6 bases between. The CDR3 totals 11 residues. The V gene's germline CDR1 is GTSNPN and CDR2 SVGIG (reference sequence). CDR3 DNA sequence: TGTGCCTGGAGTGTACGAGGTGAGCAGTTCTTC. The encoded protein is CAWSVRGEQFF.

The V call is TRBV20-1, the J call TRBJ2-3; a weak D match, TRBD2 (7 bases). The CDR3 contains 11 residues. Germline V lookup: CDR1 DFQATT, CDR2 SNEGSKA (reference sequence). The CDR3 bases are TGCGGGGGGGCCCGCACAGATACGCAGTATTTT. Amino acid sequence: CGGARTDTQYF.

J is TRBJ1-6 and V is TRBV28, with D perhaps TRBD1 (5 bases). Germline CDR1 is MDHEN and CDR2 is SYDVKM. The V gene lost 2 bases and the J gene lost 14 bases, with 10 bases spanning the gap. The CDR3 loop spans 12 amino acids. CDR3 sequence (DNA): TGTGCCAGCAGTTTAAGCGGGGGGACCCTCCACTTT. Residues: CASSLSGGTLHF.

This chain links TRBV11-2 with TRBJ2-5; D gene uncertain. The CDR3 totals 15 residues. CDR1 SGHAT and CDR2 FQNNGV come from the germline V gene. The V end lost 3 bases, the J end lost 5 bases, and 16 bases lay between the germline ends. DNA of the CDR3: TGTGCCAGCAGCTTCAGCAGTCCCGGGTTGGAGACCCAGTACTTC. Translating it yields CASSFSSPGLETQYF.